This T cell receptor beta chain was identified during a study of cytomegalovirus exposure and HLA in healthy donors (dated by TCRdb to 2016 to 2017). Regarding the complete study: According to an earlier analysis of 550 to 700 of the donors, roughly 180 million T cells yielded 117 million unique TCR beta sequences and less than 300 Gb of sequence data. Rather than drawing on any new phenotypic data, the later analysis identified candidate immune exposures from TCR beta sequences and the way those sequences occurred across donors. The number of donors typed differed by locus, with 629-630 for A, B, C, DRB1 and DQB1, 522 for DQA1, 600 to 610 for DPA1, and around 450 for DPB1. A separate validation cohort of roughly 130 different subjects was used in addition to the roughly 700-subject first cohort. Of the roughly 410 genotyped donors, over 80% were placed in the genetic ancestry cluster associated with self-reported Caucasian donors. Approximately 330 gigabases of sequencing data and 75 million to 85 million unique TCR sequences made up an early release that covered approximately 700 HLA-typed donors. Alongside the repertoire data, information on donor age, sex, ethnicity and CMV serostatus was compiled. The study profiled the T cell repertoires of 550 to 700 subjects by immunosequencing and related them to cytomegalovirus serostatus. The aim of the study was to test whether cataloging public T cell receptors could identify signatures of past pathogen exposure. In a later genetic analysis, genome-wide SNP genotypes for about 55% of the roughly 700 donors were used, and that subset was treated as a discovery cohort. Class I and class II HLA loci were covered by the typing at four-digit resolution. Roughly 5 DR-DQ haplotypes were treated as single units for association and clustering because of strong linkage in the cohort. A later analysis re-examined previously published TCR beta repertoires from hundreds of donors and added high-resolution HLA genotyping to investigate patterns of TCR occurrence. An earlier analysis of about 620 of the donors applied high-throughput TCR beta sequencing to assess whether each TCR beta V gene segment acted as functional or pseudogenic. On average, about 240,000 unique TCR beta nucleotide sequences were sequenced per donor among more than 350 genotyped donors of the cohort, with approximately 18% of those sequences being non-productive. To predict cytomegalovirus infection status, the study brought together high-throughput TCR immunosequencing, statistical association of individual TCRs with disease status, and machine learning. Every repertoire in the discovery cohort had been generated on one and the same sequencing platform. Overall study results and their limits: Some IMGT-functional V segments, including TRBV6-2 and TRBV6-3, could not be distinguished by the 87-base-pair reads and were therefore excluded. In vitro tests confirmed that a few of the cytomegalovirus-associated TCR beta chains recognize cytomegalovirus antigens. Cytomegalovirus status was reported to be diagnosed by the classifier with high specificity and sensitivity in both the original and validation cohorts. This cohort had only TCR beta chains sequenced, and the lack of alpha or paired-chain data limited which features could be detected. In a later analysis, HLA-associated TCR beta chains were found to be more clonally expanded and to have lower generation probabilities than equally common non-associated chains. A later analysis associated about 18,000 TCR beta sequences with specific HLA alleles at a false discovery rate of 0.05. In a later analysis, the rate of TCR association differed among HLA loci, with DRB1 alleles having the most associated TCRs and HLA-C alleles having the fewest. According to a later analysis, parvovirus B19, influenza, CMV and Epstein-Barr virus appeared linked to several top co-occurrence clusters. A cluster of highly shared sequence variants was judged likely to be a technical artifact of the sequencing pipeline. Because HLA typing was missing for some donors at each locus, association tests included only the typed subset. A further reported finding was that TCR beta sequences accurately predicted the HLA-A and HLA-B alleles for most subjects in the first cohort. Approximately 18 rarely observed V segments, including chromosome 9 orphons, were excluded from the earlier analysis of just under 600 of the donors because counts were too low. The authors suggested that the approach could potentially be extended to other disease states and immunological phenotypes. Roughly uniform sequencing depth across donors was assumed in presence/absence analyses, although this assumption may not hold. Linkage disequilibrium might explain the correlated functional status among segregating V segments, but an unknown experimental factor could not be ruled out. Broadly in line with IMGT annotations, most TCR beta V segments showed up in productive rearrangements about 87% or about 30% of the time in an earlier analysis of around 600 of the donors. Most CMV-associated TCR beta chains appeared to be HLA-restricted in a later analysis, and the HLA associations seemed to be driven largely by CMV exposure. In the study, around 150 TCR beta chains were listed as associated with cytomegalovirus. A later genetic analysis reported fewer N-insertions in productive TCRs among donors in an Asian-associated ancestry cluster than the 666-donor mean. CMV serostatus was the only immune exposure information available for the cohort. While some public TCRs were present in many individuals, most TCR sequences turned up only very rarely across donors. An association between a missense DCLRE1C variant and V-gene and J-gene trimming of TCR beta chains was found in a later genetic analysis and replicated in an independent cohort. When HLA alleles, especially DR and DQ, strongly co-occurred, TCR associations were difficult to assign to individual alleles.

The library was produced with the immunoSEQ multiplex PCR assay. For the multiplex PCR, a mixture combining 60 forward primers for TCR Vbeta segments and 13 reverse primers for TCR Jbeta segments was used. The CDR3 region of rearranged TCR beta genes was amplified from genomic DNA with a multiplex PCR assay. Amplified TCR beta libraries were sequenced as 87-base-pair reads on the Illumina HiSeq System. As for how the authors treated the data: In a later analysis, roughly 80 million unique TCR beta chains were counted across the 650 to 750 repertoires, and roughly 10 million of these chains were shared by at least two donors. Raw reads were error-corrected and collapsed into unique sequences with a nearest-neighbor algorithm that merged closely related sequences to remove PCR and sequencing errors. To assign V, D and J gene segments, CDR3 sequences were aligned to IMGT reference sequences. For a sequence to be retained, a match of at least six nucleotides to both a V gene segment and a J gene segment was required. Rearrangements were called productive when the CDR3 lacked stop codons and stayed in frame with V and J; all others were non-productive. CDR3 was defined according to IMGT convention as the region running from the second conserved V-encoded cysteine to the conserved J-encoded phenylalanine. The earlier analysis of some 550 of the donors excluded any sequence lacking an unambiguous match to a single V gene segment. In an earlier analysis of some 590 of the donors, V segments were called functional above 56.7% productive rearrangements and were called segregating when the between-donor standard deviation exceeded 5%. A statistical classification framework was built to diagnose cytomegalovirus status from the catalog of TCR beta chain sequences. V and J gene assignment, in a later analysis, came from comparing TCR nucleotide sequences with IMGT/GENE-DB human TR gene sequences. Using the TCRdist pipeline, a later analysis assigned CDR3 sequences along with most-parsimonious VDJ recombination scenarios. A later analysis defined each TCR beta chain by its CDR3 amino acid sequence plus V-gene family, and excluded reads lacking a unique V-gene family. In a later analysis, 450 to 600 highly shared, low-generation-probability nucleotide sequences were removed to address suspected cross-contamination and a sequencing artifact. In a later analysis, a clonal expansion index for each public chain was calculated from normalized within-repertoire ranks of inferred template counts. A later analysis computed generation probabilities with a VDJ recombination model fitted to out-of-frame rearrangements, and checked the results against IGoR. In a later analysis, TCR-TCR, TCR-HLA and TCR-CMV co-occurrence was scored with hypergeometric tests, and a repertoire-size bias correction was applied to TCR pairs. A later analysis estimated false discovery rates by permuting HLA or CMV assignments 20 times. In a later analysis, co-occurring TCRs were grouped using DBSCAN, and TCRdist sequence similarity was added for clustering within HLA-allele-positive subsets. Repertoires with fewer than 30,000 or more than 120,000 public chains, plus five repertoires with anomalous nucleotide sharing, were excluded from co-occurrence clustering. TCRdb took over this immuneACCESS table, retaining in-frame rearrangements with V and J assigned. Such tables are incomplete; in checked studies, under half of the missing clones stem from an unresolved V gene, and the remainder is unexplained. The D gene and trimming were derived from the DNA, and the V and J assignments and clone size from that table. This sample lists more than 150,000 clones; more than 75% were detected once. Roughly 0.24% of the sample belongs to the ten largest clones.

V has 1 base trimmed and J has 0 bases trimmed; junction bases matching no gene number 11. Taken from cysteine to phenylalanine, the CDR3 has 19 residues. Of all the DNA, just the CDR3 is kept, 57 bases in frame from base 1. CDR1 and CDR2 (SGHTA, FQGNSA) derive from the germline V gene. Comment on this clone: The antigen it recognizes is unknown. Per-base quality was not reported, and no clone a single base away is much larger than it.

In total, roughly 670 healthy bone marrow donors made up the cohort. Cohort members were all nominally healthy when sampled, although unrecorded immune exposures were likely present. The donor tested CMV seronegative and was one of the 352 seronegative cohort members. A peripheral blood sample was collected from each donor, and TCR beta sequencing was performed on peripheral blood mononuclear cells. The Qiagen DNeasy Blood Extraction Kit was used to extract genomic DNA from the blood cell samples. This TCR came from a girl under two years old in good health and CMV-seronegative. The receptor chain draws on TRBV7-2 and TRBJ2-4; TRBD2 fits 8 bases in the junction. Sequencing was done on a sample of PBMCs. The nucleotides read TGTGCCAGCAGCTTAGGCCCCAGATTAGCGGGGCTAGCCAAAAACATTCAGTACTTC. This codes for CASSLGPRLAGLAKNIQYF. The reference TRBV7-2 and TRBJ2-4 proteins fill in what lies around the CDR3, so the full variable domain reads GAGVSQSPSNKVTEKGKDVELRCDPISGHTALYWYRQSLGQGLEFLIYFQGNSAPDKSGLPSDRFSAERTGGSVSTLTIQRTQQEDSAVYLCASSLGPRLAGLAKNIQYFGAGTRLSVL.